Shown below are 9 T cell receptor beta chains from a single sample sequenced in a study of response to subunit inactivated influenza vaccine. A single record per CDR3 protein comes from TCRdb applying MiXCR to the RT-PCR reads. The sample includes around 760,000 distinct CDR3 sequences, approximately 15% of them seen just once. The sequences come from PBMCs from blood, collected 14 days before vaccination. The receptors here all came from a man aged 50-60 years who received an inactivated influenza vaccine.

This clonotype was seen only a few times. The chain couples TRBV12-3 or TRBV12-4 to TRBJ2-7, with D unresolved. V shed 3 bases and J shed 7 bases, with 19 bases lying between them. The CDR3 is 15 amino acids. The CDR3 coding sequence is TGTGCCAGCAGTTTGGAACGGTATTTTACGGTGGAGCAGTACTTC. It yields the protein CASSLERYFTVEQYF.

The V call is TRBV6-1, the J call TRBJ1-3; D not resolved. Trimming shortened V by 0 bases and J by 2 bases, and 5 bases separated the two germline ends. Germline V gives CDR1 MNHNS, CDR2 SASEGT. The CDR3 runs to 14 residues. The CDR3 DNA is TGTGCCAGCAGTGAAGCAGTTCCTGGAAACACCATATATTTT. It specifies CASSEAVPGNTIYF.

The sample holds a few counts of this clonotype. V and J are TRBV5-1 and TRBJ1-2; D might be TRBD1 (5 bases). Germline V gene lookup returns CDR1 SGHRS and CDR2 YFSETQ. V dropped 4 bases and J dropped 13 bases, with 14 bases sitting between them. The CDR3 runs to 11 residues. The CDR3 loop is CASSGRDLPTF. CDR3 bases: TGCGCCAGCAGCGGCAGGGACCTGCCCACCTTC.

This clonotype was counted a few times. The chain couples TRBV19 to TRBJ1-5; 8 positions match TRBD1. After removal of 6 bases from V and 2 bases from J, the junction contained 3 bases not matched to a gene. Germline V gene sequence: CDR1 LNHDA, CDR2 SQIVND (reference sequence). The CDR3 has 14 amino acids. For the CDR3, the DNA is TGTGCCAGTAGGGACAGGGCCGGCAATCAGCCCCAGCATTTT. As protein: CASRDRAGNQPQHF.

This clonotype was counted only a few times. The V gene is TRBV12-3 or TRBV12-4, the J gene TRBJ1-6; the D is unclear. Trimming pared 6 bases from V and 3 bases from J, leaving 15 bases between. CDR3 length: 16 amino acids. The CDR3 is CASSPAGPLYNSPLHF. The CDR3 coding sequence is TGTGCCAGCAGCCCAGCCGGGCCTCTCTATAATTCACCCCTCCACTTT.

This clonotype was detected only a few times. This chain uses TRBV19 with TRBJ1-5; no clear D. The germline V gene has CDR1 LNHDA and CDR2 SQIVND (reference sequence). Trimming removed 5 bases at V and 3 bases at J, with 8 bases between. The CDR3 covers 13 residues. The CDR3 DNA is TGTGCCAGTAGTCATGACATCAATCAGCCCCAGCATTTT. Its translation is CASSHDINQPQHF. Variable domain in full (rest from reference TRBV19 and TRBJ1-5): DGGITQSPKYLFRKEGQNVTLSCEQNLNHDAMYWYRQDPGQGLRLIYYSQIVNDFQKGDIAEGYSVSREKKESFPLTVTSAQKNPTAFYLCASSHDINQPQHFGDGTRLSIL.

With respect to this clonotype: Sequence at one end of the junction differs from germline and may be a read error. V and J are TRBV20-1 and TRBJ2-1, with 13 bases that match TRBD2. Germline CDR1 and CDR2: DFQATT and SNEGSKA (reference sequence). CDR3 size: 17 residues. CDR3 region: CCAITLAGGSSYNEQFF. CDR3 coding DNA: TGCTGTGCTATTACACTAGCGGGAGGGAGCTCCTACAATGAGCAGTTCTTC.

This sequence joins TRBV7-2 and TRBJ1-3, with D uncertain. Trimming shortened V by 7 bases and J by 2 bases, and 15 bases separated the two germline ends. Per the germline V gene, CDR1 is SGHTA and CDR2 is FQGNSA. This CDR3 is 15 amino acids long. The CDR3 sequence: CASTINLGTGNTIYF. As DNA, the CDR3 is TGTGCCAGCACCATTAATCTGGGGACTGGAAACACCATATATTTT.

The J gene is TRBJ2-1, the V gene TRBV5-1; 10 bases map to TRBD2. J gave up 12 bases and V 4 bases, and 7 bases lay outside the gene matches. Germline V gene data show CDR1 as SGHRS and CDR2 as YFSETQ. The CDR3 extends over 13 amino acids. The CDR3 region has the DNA TGCGCCAGCAGCCCCAGCGGGAGGGCTGCGCAGTTCTTC. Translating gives CASSPSGRAAQFF.